Sequencing of this TCR beta chain was carried out in a study of T-cell memory formation after mild COVID-19. The V and J ends lost 2 bases and 2 bases respectively, with 9 bases between them. Looked up from germline, CDR1 is SGHTA and CDR2 is FQGTGA. This CDR3 is built from 15 residues. This clonotype has at least ten counts. In TCRdb, the 5' RACE reads were re-called with MiXCR into one record per CDR3 protein. The sample lists under 550,000 distinct CDR3 sequences, 15% to 20% occurring once. Sequencing was carried out using PBMCs or a T cell subset sorted from them (not recorded which). This clonotype was obtained from an adult woman who had mild COVID-19 (a few samples of this study predate the infection). Cell type and time point are not known. The chain carries TRBV7-3 and TRBJ2-2, with unresolved D. The CDR3 region has the DNA TGTGCCAGCAGCTTAGGACGGTCAAACACCGGGGAGCTGTTTTTT. Protein product: CASSLGRSNTGELFF.